Shown below are 16 T cell receptor beta chains from a single sample sequenced in a study of regulatory T cells in long-lasting Graves disease. As to time point: newly diagnosed GD, antithyroid drugs for less than 3 months. The TCR library was made from RNA that had been extracted from PBMCs in TRIzol. iRepertoire HTBI primers and Arm-PCR of CDR3 regions built TCR beta libraries. One entry per CDR3 protein, called by TCRdb with MiXCR from the multiplex PCR reads. There are roughly 380,000 distinct CDR3 sequences in the sample; roughly 16% occur only once, and about a fifth lies in the top ten. The sample was peripheral blood mononuclear cells (PBMCs), taken at new diagnosis, from a patient treated with antithyroid drugs. The receptors originated from a female donor with Graves disease.

This clonotype was counted only a few times. The chain couples TRBV20-1 to TRBJ2-5, with TRBD2 matching 8 bases. This CDR3 contains 16 residues. Germline V gives CDR1 DFQATT, CDR2 SNEGSKA (reference sequence). Trimming cost V 0 bases and J 2 bases; bases outside gene matches: 8. The CDR3 spells CSARDGWRGVQETQYF. As DNA, the CDR3 is TGCAGTGCTAGAGATGGTTGGCGGGGGGTACAAGAGACCCAGTACTTC.

This clonotype occurred a few times. Germline is not matched at one junction end, which may reflect a read error. The chain carries TRBV12-3 or TRBV12-4 and TRBJ1-1; 9 bases agree with TRBD1. CDR3 length equals 16 residues. The CDR3 DNA sequence: TGTGCCGGCAGTTTCGTACAGGGGGCTCCCGACACTGAAGCTTTCTTT. Translation gives CAGSFVQGAPDTEAFF.

With regard to this clonotype: A far larger clone is one nucleotide away, so this likely arose from a read error. The CDR3 DNA reads TGTGCCAGCTCTGAGCGTCGCATCGAGCAGTTCTTC. Translating gives CASSERRIEQFF. The gene calls are TRBV18 and TRBJ2-1; D not certain. The CDR3 contains 12 residues. V was shortened by 6 bases and J by 10 bases, with 13 bases between the two germline ends. Germline V gene sequence: CDR1 KGHSH, CDR2 LQKENI. Supplemented by reference TRBV18 and TRBJ2-1, the full variable domain reads NAGVMQNPRHLVRRRGQEARLRCSPMKGHSHVYWYRQLPEEGLKFMVYLQKENIIDESGMPKERFSAEFPKEGPSILRIQQVVRGDSAAYFCASSERRIEQFFGPGTRLTVL.

This clonotype was found many times. The chain uses TRBV12-3 or TRBV12-4 and TRBJ2-1; TRBD2 matches at 10 bases. J was trimmed by 9 bases and V by 3 bases; bases with no gene match: 17. The CDR3 sequence is 18 residues long. DNA of the CDR3: TGTGCCAGCAGTTTTATATTAAAGCGACTAGCGGGCCGGGGTGAGCAGTTCTTC. Residues: CASSFILKRLAGRGEQFF.

The chain recombines TRBV12-3 or TRBV12-4 with TRBJ2-4; D is uncertain. This CDR3 spans 16 amino acids. V was cut by 2 bases and J by 1 base, with 12 bases left in between. The DNA of the CDR3 is TGTGCCAGCAGTTTAAGGCGCTTGCTGGCCAAAAACATTCAGTACTTC. Protein: CASSLRRLLAKNIQYF.

This clonotype was seen repeatedly, ten times or more. V and J are TRBV12-3 or TRBV12-4 and TRBJ2-1, with 11 bases lining up with TRBD2. This CDR3 contains 16 residues. V lost 5 bases and J lost 8; bases outside the gene matches: 11. CDR3 sequence: CASSAGSGRASDEQFF. DNA for the CDR3: TGTGCCAGCAGTGCCGGTAGCGGGAGGGCTTCGGATGAGCAGTTCTTC.

This clonotype was recorded many times. The V call is TRBV2, the J call TRBJ1-1; possibly TRBD1 for D (6 bases). This CDR3 contains 14 residues. Germline V gene lookup returns CDR1 SNHLY and CDR2 FYNNEI. Trimming took 3 bases from V and 11 from J, leaving 19 bases between them. The CDR3 bases are TGTGCCAGCAGTGATCGAGGGGGGGGCGTGGGGGCTTTCTTT. Protein sequence: CASSDRGGGVGAFF. The full variable domain, completed using reference TRBV2 and TRBJ1-1, is EPEVTQTPSHQVTQMGQEVILRCVPISNHLYFYWYRQILGQKVEFLVSFYNNEISEKSEIFDDQFSVERPDGSNFTLKIRSTKLEDSAMYFCASSDRGGGVGAFFGQGTRLTVV.

Remarks on this clonotype: This clone may be a read error of a much larger clone one base away. The CDR3 region has the DNA TGCAGCGTCCGGTCCCCTAGACTAGCGGGAGGGGAGCAGCTCTTC. This sequence encodes CSVRSPRLAGGEQLF. This chain uses TRBV29-1 with TRBJ2-1; 14 positions match TRBD2. From germline, CDR1 is SQVTM and CDR2 ANQGSEA. This CDR3 has 15 residues.

This clonotype was observed a handful of times. The missing conserved phenylalanine or tryptophan at the end of this CDR3 makes a read error likely. This sequence joins TRBV28 and TRBJ2-7, with TRBD1 matching over 7 bases. Germline V gene data show CDR1 as MDHEN and CDR2 as SYDVKM. V shed 2 bases, J shed 2 bases, and the junction held 6 bases outside the gene matches. CDR3 length: 15 residues. In DNA, the CDR3 is TGTGCCAGCAGTTTAGGTCAGGGGGTCCCCTACGAGCAGTACCTC. Protein: CASSLGQGVPYEQYL.

Details on this clonotype: Given a much more abundant clone one base away, this may be a read error. The V call is TRBV6-1, the J call TRBJ1-2; the D gene is possibly TRBD1 (6 bases). Germline lookup yields CDR1 MNHNS and CDR2 SASEGT. Trimming shortened V by 7 bases and J by 4 bases, and 19 bases separated the two germline ends. The CDR3 totals 15 residues. Here the CDR3 DNA reads TGTGCCAGCAACCAACTTTCGATAGGGGGCTATGGCTACACCTTC. Amino acid sequence: CASNQLSIGGYGYTF.

The chain combines TRBV10-3 with TRBJ2-1; 9 bases map to TRBD1. The ends lost 6 bases at V and 8 bases at J; junction bases unmatched: 11. The CDR3 length is 15 residues. Germline-derived CDR1 and CDR2 are ENHRY and SYGVKD. The CDR3 protein is CAIRDRDRAGHEQFF. CDR3 coding DNA: TGTGCCATCAGGGACCGGGACAGGGCTGGACATGAGCAGTTCTTC.

This clonotype was counted at least ten times. This sequence joins TRBV12-3 or TRBV12-4 and TRBJ1-6; 7 bases match TRBD1. The CDR3 covers 12 residues. Trimming removed 6 bases from V and 7 bases from J; junction bases left unmatched: 0. CDR3 coding DNA: TGTGCCAGCAGACAGGGGAATTCACCCCTCCACTTT. Translating gives CASRQGNSPLHF.

The rearrangement joins TRBV2 to TRBJ1-1, with 7 bases identical to TRBD1. The CDR3 contains 10 residues. Trimming took 11 bases from V and 8 from J; bases not matched to a gene: 5. Per the germline V gene, CDR1 is SNHLY and CDR2 is FYNNEI. The CDR3 region has the DNA TGTGCCGGGGGGGACAGAGAAGCTTTCTTT. Translating it yields CAGGDREAFF.

This clonotype came up many times. The rearrangement links TRBV9 to TRBJ1-1; the D gene is possibly TRBD1 (6 bases). The CDR3 has 17 residues. Germline V CDR1 and CDR2: SGDLS, YYNGEE. The V end lost 0 bases, the J end lost 0 bases, and 15 bases lay between the germline ends. The CDR3 spells CASSVVPEGVMNTEAFF. The DNA for the CDR3 is TGTGCCAGCAGCGTAGTGCCAGAGGGGGTCATGAACACTGAAGCTTTCTTT.

This clonotype has only a few counts. Being one base from a much bigger clone, this may be a read error. This sequence joins TRBV20-1 and TRBJ2-5, with 7 positions matching TRBD2. This CDR3 comprises 14 residues. Germline CDR1 and CDR2: DFQATT and SNEGSKA (reference sequence). The V gene end was trimmed by 6 bases and the J gene end by 4 bases; junction bases not matched to a gene: 11. CDR3 sequence: CSASVTSVRETQYF. In DNA form, the CDR3 reads TGCAGTGCCAGCGTCACTAGCGTACGAGAGACCCAGTACTTC.

The sample holds many counts of this clonotype. V gene TRBV20-1 combines with J gene TRBJ2-5, with TRBD1 identical over 9 bases. Germline V gene lookup returns CDR1 DFQATT and CDR2 SNEGSKA (reference sequence). With 3 bases clipped from V and 4 bases from J, the junction kept 9 bases outside the gene matches. The CDR3 length is 15 residues. The CDR3 bases are TGCAGTGCTAGGCCCGGGACAGGGTGGGCAGAGACCCAGTACTTC. Residues: CSARPGTGWAETQYF.